This TCR beta chain was identified in a study of T cell repertoires in cytomegalovirus infection. About the study: Matching HLA type, along with CMV infection, was indicated by public TCR beta signatures.

The CDR3 is made up of 14 amino acids. With V trimmed by 6 bases and J by 3 bases, 3 bases remained unmatched. Germline V CDR1 and CDR2: MDHEN, SYDVKM. Study-level findings and limits: Predominance within the ex vivo response was attributable to HLA-C-restricted CMV-specific TCR beta clonotypes.

TCRdb reprocessed the reads via MiXCR and lists one record per CDR3 protein. The repertoire has approximately 220,000 distinct CDR3 sequences, about 40% of them found once; the top ten carry approximately 60%. Only a few counts were recorded for this clonotype. The antigen remains undetermined. The TCR originated in a human donor in good health (CMV status not recorded). Some clones in this sample may be carry-over from other donors' samples. The V and J genes are TRBV28 and TRBJ1-5, with 9 bases fitting TRBD1. Sequencing was performed on CD8+ T cells from cultured PBMCs, taken from culture after CMV antigen stimulation. For the CDR3, the DNA is TGTGCCAGCAGGACAGGGGGTTCCAATCAGCCCCAGCATTTT. Protein product: CASRTGGSNQPQHF.